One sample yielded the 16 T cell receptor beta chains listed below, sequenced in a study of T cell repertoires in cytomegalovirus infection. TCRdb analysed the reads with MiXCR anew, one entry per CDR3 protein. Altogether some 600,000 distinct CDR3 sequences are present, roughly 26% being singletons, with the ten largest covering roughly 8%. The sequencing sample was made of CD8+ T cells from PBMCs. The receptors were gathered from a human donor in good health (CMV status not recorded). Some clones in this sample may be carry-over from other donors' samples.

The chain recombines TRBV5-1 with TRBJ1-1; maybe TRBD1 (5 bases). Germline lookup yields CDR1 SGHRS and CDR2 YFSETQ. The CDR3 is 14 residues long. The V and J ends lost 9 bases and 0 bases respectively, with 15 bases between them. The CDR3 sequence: CANRPGLMNTEAFF. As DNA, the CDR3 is TGCGCCAACAGGCCGGGCCTCATGAACACTGAAGCTTTCTTT.

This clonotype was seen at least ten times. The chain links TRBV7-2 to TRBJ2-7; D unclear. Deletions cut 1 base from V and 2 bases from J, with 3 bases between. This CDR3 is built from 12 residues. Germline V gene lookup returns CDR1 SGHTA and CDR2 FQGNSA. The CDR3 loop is CASSLGTYEQYF. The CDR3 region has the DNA TGTGCCAGCAGCTTAGGGACCTACGAGCAGTACTTC.

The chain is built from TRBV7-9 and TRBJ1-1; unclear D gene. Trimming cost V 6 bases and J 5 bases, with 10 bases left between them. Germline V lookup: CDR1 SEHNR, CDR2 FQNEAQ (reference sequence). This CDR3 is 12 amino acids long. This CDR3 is CASRSPETEAFF. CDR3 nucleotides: TGTGCCAGCAGATCGCCCGAAACTGAAGCTTTCTTT. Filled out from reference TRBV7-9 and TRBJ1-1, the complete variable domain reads DTGVSQNPRHKITKRGQNVTFRCDPISEHNRLYWYRQTLGQGPEFLTYFQNEAQLEKSRLLSDRFSAERPKGSFSTLEIQRTEQGDSAMYLCASRSPETEAFFGQGTRLTVV.

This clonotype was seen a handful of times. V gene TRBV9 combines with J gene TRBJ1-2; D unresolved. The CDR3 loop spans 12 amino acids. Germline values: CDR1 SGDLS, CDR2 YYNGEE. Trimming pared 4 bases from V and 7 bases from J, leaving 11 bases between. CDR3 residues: CASSPALRGYTF. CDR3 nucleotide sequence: TGTGCCAGCAGCCCTGCGCTTCGTGGCTACACCTTC.

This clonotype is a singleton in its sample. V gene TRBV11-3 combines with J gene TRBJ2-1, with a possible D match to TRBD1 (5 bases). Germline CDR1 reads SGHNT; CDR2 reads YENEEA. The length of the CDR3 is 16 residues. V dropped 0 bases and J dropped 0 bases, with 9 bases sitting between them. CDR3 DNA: TGTGCCAGCAGCTTAGAGGGCAGGGTCTCCTACAATGAGCAGTTCTTC. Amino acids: CASSLEGRVSYNEQFF.

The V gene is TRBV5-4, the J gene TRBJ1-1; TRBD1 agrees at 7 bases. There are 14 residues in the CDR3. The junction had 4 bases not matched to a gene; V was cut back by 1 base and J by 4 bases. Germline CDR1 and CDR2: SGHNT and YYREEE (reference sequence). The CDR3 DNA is TGTGCCAGCAGCTTGAAGGGGGCGAGCACTGAAGCTTTCTTT. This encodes CASSLKGASTEAFF.

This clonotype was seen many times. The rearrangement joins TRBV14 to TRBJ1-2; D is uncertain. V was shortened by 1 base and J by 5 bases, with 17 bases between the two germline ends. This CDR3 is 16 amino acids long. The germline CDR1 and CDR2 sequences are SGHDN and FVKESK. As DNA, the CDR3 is TGTGCCAGCAGCCAAGGCGAAGGGCGGTGGTCTTATGGCTACACCTTC. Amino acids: CASSQGEGRWSYGYTF.

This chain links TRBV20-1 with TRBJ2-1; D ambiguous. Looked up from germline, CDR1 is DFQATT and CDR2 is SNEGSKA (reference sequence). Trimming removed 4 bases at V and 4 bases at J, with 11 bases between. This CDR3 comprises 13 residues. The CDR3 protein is CSAKTSRYNEQFF. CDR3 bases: TGCAGTGCTAAGACAAGCCGGTACAATGAGCAGTTCTTC.

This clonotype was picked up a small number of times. In DNA, the CDR3 is TGCAGTGCCCCGACAGGGGGAAGGATTAATGAAAAACTGTTTTTT. This codes for CSAPTGGRINEKLFF. The chain links TRBV20-1 to TRBJ1-4; 9 nucleotides match TRBD1. Looked up from germline, CDR1 is DFQATT and CDR2 is SNEGSKA (reference sequence). The CDR3 is 15 amino acids. V dropped 6 bases and J dropped 4; count of bases not matched to a gene: 9.

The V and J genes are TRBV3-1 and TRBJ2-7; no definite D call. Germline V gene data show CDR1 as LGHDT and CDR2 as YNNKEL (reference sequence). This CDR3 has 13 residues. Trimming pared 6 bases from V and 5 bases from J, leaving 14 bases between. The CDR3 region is CASSPGYLDEQYF. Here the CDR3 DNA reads TGTGCCAGCAGTCCCGGATACCTCGACGAGCAGTACTTC.

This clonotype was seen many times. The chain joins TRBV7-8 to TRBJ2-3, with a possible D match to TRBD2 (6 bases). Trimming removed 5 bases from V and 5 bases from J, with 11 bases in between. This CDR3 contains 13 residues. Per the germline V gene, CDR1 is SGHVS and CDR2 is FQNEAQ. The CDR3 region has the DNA TGTGCCAGCAGCGCCCTGGGGGGAGATACGCAGTATTTT. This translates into CASSALGGDTQYF.

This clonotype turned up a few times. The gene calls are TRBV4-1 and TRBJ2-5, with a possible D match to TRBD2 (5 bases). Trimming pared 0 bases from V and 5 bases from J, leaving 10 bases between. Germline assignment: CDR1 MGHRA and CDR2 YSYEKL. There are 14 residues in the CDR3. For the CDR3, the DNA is TGCGCCAGCAGCCAAGAGAGGGTTCGGGAGACCCAGTACTTC. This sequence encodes CASSQERVRETQYF.

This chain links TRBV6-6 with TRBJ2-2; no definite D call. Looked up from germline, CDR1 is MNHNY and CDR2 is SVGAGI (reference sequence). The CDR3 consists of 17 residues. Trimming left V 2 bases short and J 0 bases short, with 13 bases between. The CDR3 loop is CASSYVWAPTNTGELFF. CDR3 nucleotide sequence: TGTGCCAGCAGTTACGTCTGGGCCCCCACGAACACCGGGGAGCTGTTTTTT.

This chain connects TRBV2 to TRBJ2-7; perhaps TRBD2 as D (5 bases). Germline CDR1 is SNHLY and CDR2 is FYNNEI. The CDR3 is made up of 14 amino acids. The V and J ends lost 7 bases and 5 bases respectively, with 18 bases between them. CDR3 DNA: TGTGCCAGCAAAGGGAGCCCGGGTAGCCACGAGCAGTACTTC. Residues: CASKGSPGSHEQYF.

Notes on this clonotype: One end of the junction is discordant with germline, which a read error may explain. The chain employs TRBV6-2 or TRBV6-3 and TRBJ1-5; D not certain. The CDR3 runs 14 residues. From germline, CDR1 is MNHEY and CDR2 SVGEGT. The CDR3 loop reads CANSYFEHNQPQHF. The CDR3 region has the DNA TGTGCCAACAGTTACTTCGAACACAATCAGCCCCAGCATTTT.

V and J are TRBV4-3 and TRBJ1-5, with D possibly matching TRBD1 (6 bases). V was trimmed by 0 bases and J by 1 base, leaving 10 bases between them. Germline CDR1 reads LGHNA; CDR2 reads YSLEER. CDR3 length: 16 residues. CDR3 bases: TGCGCCAGCAGCCAAGATAGGACAGTGAGCAATCAGCCCCAGCATTTT. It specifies CASSQDRTVSNQPQHF.